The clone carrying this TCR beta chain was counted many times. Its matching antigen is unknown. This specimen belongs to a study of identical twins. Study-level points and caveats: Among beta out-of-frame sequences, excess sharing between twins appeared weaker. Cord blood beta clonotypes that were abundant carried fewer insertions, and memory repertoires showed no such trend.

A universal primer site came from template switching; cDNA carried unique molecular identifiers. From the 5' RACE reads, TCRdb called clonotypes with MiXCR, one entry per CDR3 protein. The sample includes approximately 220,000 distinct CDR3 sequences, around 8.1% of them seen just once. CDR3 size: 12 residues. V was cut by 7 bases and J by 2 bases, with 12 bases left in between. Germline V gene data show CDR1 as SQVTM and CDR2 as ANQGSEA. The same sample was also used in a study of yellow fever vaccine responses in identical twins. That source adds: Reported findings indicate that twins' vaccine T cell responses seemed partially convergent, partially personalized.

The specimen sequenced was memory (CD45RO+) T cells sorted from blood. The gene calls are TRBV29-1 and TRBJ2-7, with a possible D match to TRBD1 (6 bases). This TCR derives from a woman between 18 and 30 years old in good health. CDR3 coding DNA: TGCAGCGCCCGGACAGAAGCCTACGAGCAGTACTTC. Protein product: CSARTEAYEQYF.